Listed here is a single T cell receptor beta chain. What it recognizes is unknown. This entry belongs to a study of Ad26.COV2.S vaccination and SARS-CoV-2 variants. In the study overall: Into the muscle, Ad26.COV2.S was dosed once or twice, 56 days apart. Whole-study results and caveats: People given the vaccine had a wider spike-specific TCR breadth than placebo recipients did. Vaccinated and placebo-treated recipients had similar non-spike TCR breadth.

Indicated treatment: about 20 received Ad26.COV2.S at low or high dose, single or two shots; roughly 5 received placebo; per-sample allocation not given. Sampling was done on day 63 after the first vaccine or placebo injection. The individual, an adult aged 18-55 years, was a donor in Boston. Clones were sequenced by immunoSEQ multiplex PCR, and TCRdb holds only the in-frame ones, with some missing. The repertoire consists of over 350,000 clones, with about nine tenths occurring once and the leading ten covering under 4%. From germline, CDR1 is PRHDT and CDR2 FYEKMQ (reference sequence). This CDR3 spans 13 amino acids. V lost 5 bases and J lost 4; bases outside the gene matches: 0.

The chain uses TRBV13 and TRBJ1-1; 11 bases map to TRBD1. The sequence derives from a person aged 18-65 years who received the Ad26.COV2.S COVID-19 vaccine or a placebo. Specimen: peripheral blood, collected in a trial of Ad26.COV2.S vaccine versus placebo. CDR3 nucleotide sequence: TGTGCCAGCAGCGGGACAGGGGGCACTGAAGCTTTCTTT. Encoded protein: CASSGTGGTEAFF.